This record looks at one T cell receptor (beta chain) sequence and its context. Its antigen remains unidentified. The junction departs from germline at one end; a sequencing error may be responsible. This sample is part of a study of lymphopenia after photon versus proton radiotherapy. Regarding the study as a whole: After lymphocyte nadir, photon-treated repertoires showed oligoclonal expansion, especially CD8+ Temra.

Libraries were prepared by immunoSEQ multiplex PCR; TCRdb keeps only in-frame clonotypes and omits some of them. The data contain under 80,000 clones, 86% of them singletons. Sequenced material: peripheral blood, taken from a patient treated with photon-based radiotherapy. The TCR sequence derives from a man aged 40-49 years with gastric cancer.

The CDR3 loop reads CGTSGGIGEQFF. In DNA, the CDR3 is TGTGGTACTAGCGGGGGGATCGGTGAGCAGTTCTTC. The chain links TRBV10-2 to TRBJ2-1; TRBD2 agrees at 12 bases. Germline CDR1 is WSHSY and CDR2 is SAAADI. The CDR3 runs to 12 residues.